This is a list of T cell receptor beta chains from one sample in a study of control samples from healthy donors and cancer patients. The method was immunoSEQ multiplex PCR; TCRdb's version includes in-frame clones alone and lacks a portion of them. The sample includes about 100,000 clones, more than 85% seen only once; the top ten take 18%. Specimen: blood. These receptors were taken from a woman aged 45 to 65 in good health. Each CDR3 is given with its conserved first and last residue. D genes are given only for firm matches. Not all rows give a size; the values are once, few, many and, for expanded clones, a class.

clone size,D gene,J gene,V gene,CDR3 DNA,CDR3 protein
NA,NA,TRBJ2-5,TRBV6-2/TRBV6-3,TGTGCCAGCAGTTACTGGGGCAGGGCTCAAGAGACCCAGTACTTC,CASSYWGRAQETQYF
few,TRBD2,TRBJ2-1,TRBV2,TGTGCCAGCAGTGACTGGGGGGGAGGGGTCAATGAGCAGTTCTTC,CASSDWGGGVNEQFF
NA,NA,TRBJ2-1,TRBV6-2/TRBV6-3,TGTGCCAGCAGCCGATACATCAATGAGCAGTTCTTC,CASSRYINEQFF
NA,NA,TRBJ2-1,TRBV11-3,TGTGCCAGCAGCTTCCCGGGCTCCTACAATGAGCAGTTCTTC,CASSFPGSYNEQFF
NA,NA,TRBJ2-7,TRBV30,TGTGCCTGGACCCCCGGGGTGCAGACCTACGAGCAGTACTTC,CAWTPGVQTYEQYF
NA,NA,TRBJ1-2,TRBV9,TGTGCCAGCAGCGTAGGGGGCGGCTCAACGGGGGGCTACACCTTC,CASSVGGGSTGGYTF
NA,TRBD1,TRBJ2-6,TRBV5-1,TGCGCCAGCAGCCCACCCCTTGCTGACAGGGCCGACGCCAACGTCCTGACTTTC,CASSPPLADRADANVLTF
few,NA,TRBJ1-1,TRBV12-5,TGTGCTAGTGGTTTGGTAACCCCCGGGCCCGCCAGGGGAGTAATGAACACTGAAGCTTTCTTT,CASGLVTPGPARGVMNTEAFF
NA,NA,TRBJ1-4,TRBV7-9,TGTGCCAGCAGCGGGGGGGAATATGAAAAACTGTTTTTT,CASSGGEYEKLFF
NA,NA,TRBJ2-3,TRBV21-1,TGTGCCAGCGCATTACCGGGACCAAACACAGATACGCAGTATTTT,CASALPGPNTDTQYF